The T cell receptor (beta chain) described here comes from a study of cytomegalovirus exposure and HLA in healthy donors listed by TCRdb under 2017. Study-level background: An earlier analysis of several hundred of the donors reported around 280 Gb of sequence data and around 100 million unique TCR beta sequences obtained from about 180 million T cells. Roughly 290 gigabases of sequencing data and 70 million to 95 million unique TCR sequences made up an early release that covered 500 to 700 HLA-typed donors. Of the roughly 400 genotyped donors, 81% were placed in the genetic ancestry cluster associated with self-reported Caucasian donors. The aim of the study was to test whether cataloging public T cell receptors could identify signatures of past pathogen exposure. The study profiled the T cell repertoires of approximately 700 subjects by immunosequencing and related them to cytomegalovirus serostatus. In addition to the first cohort of 666 subjects, a separate validation cohort of approximately 130 different subjects was used. To predict cytomegalovirus infection status, the study combined high-throughput TCR immunosequencing, statistical association of individual TCRs with disease status, and machine learning. A later analysis re-examined previously published TCR beta repertoires from several hundred donors and added high-resolution HLA genotyping to investigate patterns of TCR occurrence. In the later analysis, no new phenotypic data were used to find candidate immune exposures; instead, reliance was placed on TCR beta sequences and their occurrence across donors. To decide whether each TCR beta V gene segment behaved as functional or pseudogenic, an earlier analysis of some 540 of the donors relied on high-throughput TCR beta sequencing. Donor age, sex, ethnicity and CMV serostatus were compiled together with the repertoire data. Genome-wide SNP genotypes for about 65% of the 666 donors were used in a later genetic analysis, which treated that subset as a discovery cohort. All discovery cohort repertoires had been generated on a single sequencing platform. HLA typing covered class I and class II loci at four-digit resolution. Typing coverage varied by locus: roughly 620-640 donors for A, B, C, DRB1 and DQB1; approximately 500 for DQA1; 600 to 610 for DPA1; some 470 for DPB1. Because of strong linkage in the cohort, a few DR-DQ haplotypes were treated as single units for association and clustering. Among 300 to 450 genotyped donors of the cohort, an average of 235,054 unique TCR beta nucleotide sequences were sequenced per donor, around 18% of them non-productive.

Concerning this clone: Its antigen remains undetermined. No base qualities exist here, and no much larger clone lies one base off it.

The cohort consisted of approximately 670 healthy bone marrow donors. All cohort members were sampled while nominally healthy, although unrecorded immune exposures were likely present. Of the approximately 700 cohort members, 250 to 300 had positive CMV serostatus and approximately 400 had negative CMV serostatus, and CMV serostatus was not recorded for the donor. A peripheral blood sample was collected from each donor, and TCR beta sequencing was performed on peripheral blood mononuclear cells. The Qiagen DNeasy Blood Extraction Kit was used to extract genomic DNA from the blood cell samples. What the authors observed across the whole study: CMV serostatus was the only immune exposure information available for the cohort. A few of the identified cytomegalovirus-associated TCR beta chains were confirmed in vitro to be specific for cytomegalovirus antigens. This cohort had only TCR beta chains sequenced, and the lack of alpha or paired-chain data limited which features could be detected. Several of the top co-occurrence clusters appeared to be linked to parvovirus B19, influenza, CMV and Epstein-Barr virus, according to a later analysis. Across donors, most TCR sequences were observed very rarely, whereas some public TCRs were present in many individuals. The classifier was reported to diagnose cytomegalovirus status with high specificity and sensitivity in both the original and validation cohorts. A cluster of highly shared sequence variants was judged likely to represent a technical artifact of the sequencing pipeline. At a false discovery rate of 0.05, a later analysis linked about 17,000 TCR beta sequences to specific HLA alleles. The authors suggested that the approach could potentially be generalized to other disease states and immunological phenotypes. When HLA alleles, especially DR and DQ, strongly co-occurred, attributing TCR associations to individual alleles was difficult. In an earlier analysis of 500 to 650 of the donors, most TCR beta V segments appeared in productive rearrangements about 87% or about 30% of the time, broadly matching IMGT annotations. Because some donors lacked HLA typing at each locus, the association tests relied only on the typed subset. Presence/absence analyses assumed roughly uniform sequencing depth across donors, an assumption that may not hold. The earlier analysis of approximately 590 of the donors excluded seventeen rarely observed V segments, including chromosome 9 orphons, because counts were too low. A later genetic analysis associated a missense DCLRE1C variant with V-gene and J-gene trimming of TCR beta chains, and an independent cohort replicated the association. In a later analysis, HLA-associated TCR beta chains showed more clonal expansion and lower generation probabilities than non-associated chains that were equally common. Correlated functional status among segregating V segments might be attributable to linkage disequilibrium, but an unknown experimental factor could not be ruled out. Most CMV-associated TCR beta chains appeared to be HLA-restricted in a later analysis, and the HLA associations seemed to be driven largely by CMV exposure. According to a later analysis, TCR association rates differed among HLA loci, with DRB1 alleles showing the most associated TCRs and HLA-C alleles showing the fewest. In a later genetic analysis, fewer N-insertions in productive TCRs were reported among donors in an Asian-associated ancestry cluster than the approximately 670-donor mean. A total of 150 to 200 TCR beta chains were listed by the study as associated with cytomegalovirus. A further reported finding was that TCR beta sequences accurately predicted the HLA-A and HLA-B alleles for most subjects in the first cohort.

Libraries were built with the immunoSEQ multiplex PCR assay. For the multiplex PCR, a mixture combining 60 forward primers for TCR Vbeta segments and 13 reverse primers for TCR Jbeta segments was used. Amplification of the CDR3 region of rearranged TCR beta genes was performed with a multiplex PCR assay on genomic DNA. On the Illumina HiSeq System, the amplified TCR beta libraries were sequenced as 87-base-pair reads. Per the original workflow: Across the roughly 670 repertoires, a later analysis counted 78 million or so unique TCR beta chains, roughly 11 million of which were shared by at least two donors. To remove PCR and sequencing errors, raw reads were error-corrected and collapsed into unique sequences using a nearest-neighbor algorithm that merged closely related sequences. CDR3 sequences were aligned to IMGT reference sequences to assign V, D and J gene segments. Each retained sequence needed at least a six-nucleotide match to both a V gene segment and a J gene segment. A rearrangement was called productive if the CDR3 had no stop codons and remained in frame with V and J, and every other rearrangement was called non-productive. CDR3 was defined according to IMGT convention as the region running from the second conserved V-encoded cysteine to the conserved J-encoded phenylalanine. The earlier analysis of about 620 of the donors excluded sequences that lacked an unambiguous match to a single V gene segment. An earlier analysis of some 610 of the donors called V segments functional above 56.7% productive rearrangements and segregating when the between-donor standard deviation exceeded 5%. To diagnose cytomegalovirus status from the catalog of TCR beta chain sequences, a statistical classification framework was built. V and J gene assignment, in a later analysis, came from comparing TCR nucleotide sequences with IMGT/GENE-DB human TR gene sequences. In a later analysis, CDR3 sequences and most-parsimonious VDJ recombination scenarios were assigned using the TCRdist pipeline. A later analysis defined each TCR beta chain by its CDR3 amino acid sequence plus V-gene family, and excluded reads lacking a unique V-gene family. As a way to deal with suspected cross-contamination and a sequencing artifact, a later analysis dropped under 600 nucleotide sequences that were highly shared and had low generation probability. For each public chain, a later analysis derived a clonal expansion index from normalized ranks of inferred template counts within each repertoire. In a later analysis, generation probabilities were computed using a VDJ recombination model fitted to out-of-frame rearrangements, and the results were checked against IGoR. A later analysis scored TCR-TCR, TCR-HLA and TCR-CMV co-occurrence with hypergeometric tests, applying a repertoire-size bias correction to TCR pairs. A later analysis estimated false discovery rates by permuting HLA or CMV assignments 20 times. In a later analysis, co-occurring TCRs were grouped with DBSCAN, and TCRdist sequence similarity was added when clustering was performed within HLA-allele-positive subsets. Repertoires with fewer than 30,000 or more than 120,000 public chains were left out of co-occurrence clustering, as were a few repertoires with anomalous nucleotide sharing. Imported from immuneACCESS, the table was reduced by TCRdb to in-frame sequences with V and J called. These copies leave out some clones; in studies compared against another copy, an unresolved V gene accounts for under half, and the cause of the remainder is not known. The DNA gave D and trimming, while V, J and clone size come from that table. This sample gives over 200,000 clones in total; around 85% of them show up just once. The top ten hold 1% to 1.5% of the sample.

What was sequenced was PBMCs. This TCR came from a human donor in good health.

The nucleotide sequence is TGTGCCAGCAAACCGGAGGGGGGGCTTAGCACTGAAGCTTTCTTT. This gives the protein CASKPEGGLSTEAFF. This receptor chain uses TRBV6-5 and TRBJ1-1; the D gene is possibly TRBD1, with 6 bases matching. According to the germline V gene, CDR1 reads MNHEY and CDR2 reads SVGAGI. V was cut back by 7 bases and J by 4 bases, leaving a gap of 19 bases between them. Taken from cysteine to phenylalanine, the CDR3 has 15 residues. Only the CDR3 DNA is retained, 45 bases long and in frame from the first base.